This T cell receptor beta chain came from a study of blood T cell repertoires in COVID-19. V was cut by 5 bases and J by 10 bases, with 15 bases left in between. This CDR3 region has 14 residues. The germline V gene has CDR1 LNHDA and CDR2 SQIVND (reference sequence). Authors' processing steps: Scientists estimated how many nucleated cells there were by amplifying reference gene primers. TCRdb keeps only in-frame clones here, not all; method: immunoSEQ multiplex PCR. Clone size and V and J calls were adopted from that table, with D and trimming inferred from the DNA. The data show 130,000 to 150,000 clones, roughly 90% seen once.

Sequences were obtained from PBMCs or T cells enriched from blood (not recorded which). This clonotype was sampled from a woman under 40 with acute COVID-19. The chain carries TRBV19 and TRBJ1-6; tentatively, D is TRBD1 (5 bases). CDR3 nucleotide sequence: TGTGCCAGTAGTTCTACGGGGGGAGAATCACCCCTCCACTTT. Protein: CASSSTGGESPLHF.